The 19 T cell receptor beta chains reported below all come from one sample, sequenced in a study of beta chain features in type 1 diabetes (dated 2018 in TCRdb). Libraries were made using the immunoSEQ multiplex PCR assay. The entire amount of isolated RNA was reverse transcribed using the High Capacity cDNA Reverse Transcription Kit, so the sequenced TCRB transcripts were expressed ones. The table was pulled from immuneACCESS by TCRdb, which kept in-frame rearrangements only. Such tables lose some clones; where checked, under half of the loss comes from unresolved V genes, and the rest has no known cause. Within this sample are about 320,000 clones, with 14% of them counted one time only. The ten largest clones capture about 6.6% of the sample. Sequenced sample: central memory CD4+ T cells from blood. The receptors were sampled from a man aged 25 to 45 in good health.

The chain uses TRBV19 and TRBJ2-3, with a weak D call TRBD2 (6 bases). Trimming left V 7 bases short and J 1 base short, with 15 bases between. The CDR3 runs to 15 residues. Germline V gene sequence: CDR1 LNHDA, CDR2 SQIVND (reference sequence). This CDR3 is CASKLEGRGTDTQYF. In DNA form, the CDR3 reads TGTGCCAGTAAGCTGGAGGGGCGGGGCACAGATACGCAGTATTTT.

With respect to this clone: Other nucleotide sequences from this sample produce the same CDR3. This sequence joins TRBV7-9 and TRBJ2-1; D unresolved. The CDR3 sequence is 15 residues long. V gave up 2 bases and J gave up 0 bases, with 8 bases separating them. Germline lookup yields CDR1 SEHNR and CDR2 FQNEAQ (reference sequence). The CDR3 loop reads CASSLRISSYNEQFF. DNA of the CDR3: TGTGCCAGCAGCTTAAGGATAAGCTCCTACAATGAGCAGTTCTTC.

The chain couples TRBV9 to TRBJ2-3, with D perhaps matching TRBD2 (6 bases). The CDR3 is 14 residues long. Germline lookup yields CDR1 SGDLS and CDR2 YYNGEE. Trimming took off 2 bases at V and 2 bases at J, with 9 bases between the two ends. The CDR3 nucleotides read TGTGCCAGCAGCGTCGCGGGGAACACAGATACGCAGTATTTT. Its protein product is CASSVAGNTDTQYF. Full variable domain (remainder filled in from reference TRBV9 and TRBJ2-3): DSGVTQTPKHLITATGQRVTLRCSPRSGDLSVYWYQQSLDQGLQFLIQYYNGEERAKGNILERFSAQQFPDLHSELNLSSLELGDSALYFCASSVAGNTDTQYFGPGTRLTVL.

This clone was detected only a few times. This chain links TRBV6-1 with TRBJ2-5; 9 positions match TRBD1. From germline, CDR1 is MNHNS and CDR2 SASEGT. V lost 7 bases, J lost 5 bases, and 8 bases stayed unmatched. This CDR3 is built from 14 residues. The CDR3 DNA follows: TGTGCCAGCAACCTACCGGACAGGGGCGAGACCCAGTACTTC. Its protein is CASNLPDRGETQYF.

This clone appeared once. The chain couples TRBV4-1 to TRBJ1-4; 9 bases fit TRBD1. Per germline, CDR1 MGHRA and CDR2 YSYEKL. The CDR3 extends over 15 amino acids. J gave up 7 bases and V 1 base, and 4 bases lay outside the gene matches. This CDR3 is CASSQGTGGFEKLFF. The CDR3 DNA reads as TGCGCCAGCAGCCAAGGAACAGGGGGCTTTGAAAAACTGTTTTTT.

The chain has TRBV7-8 and TRBJ2-2, with D hard to call. Germline lookup yields CDR1 SGHVS and CDR2 FQNEAQ. Between the trimmed V and J ends, which lost 5 bases and 5 bases, there was a span of 6 bases. There are 12 residues in the CDR3. Here the CDR3 DNA reads TGTGCCAGCAGCGCCTTGACCGGGGAGCTGTTTTTT. Its translation: CASSALTGELFF.

The chain couples TRBV5-6 to TRBJ2-2; no clear D. The CDR3 has 15 amino acids. V lost 0 bases to trimming and J lost 4 bases, with 10 bases between them. Looked up from germline, CDR1 is SGHDT and CDR2 is YYEEEE. The DNA for the CDR3 is TGTGCCAGCAGCTTGGAGCCTCCCGTCACCGGGGAGCTGTTTTTT. Encoded protein: CASSLEPPVTGELFF.

This clone was counted ten times or more. The V call is TRBV7-9, the J call TRBJ2-7; maybe TRBD1 (6 bases). V lost 8 bases, J lost 2 bases, and 13 bases lay in between. The CDR3 runs 13 residues. Germline V gene lookup returns CDR1 SEHNR and CDR2 FQNEAQ (reference sequence). The CDR3 DNA reads as TGTGCCAGCGGCACAGGGTACCCCTACGAGCAGTACTTC. Translation gives CASGTGYPYEQYF.

The chain joins TRBV7-3 to TRBJ2-3; D gene uncertain. Germline V lookup: CDR1 SGHTA, CDR2 FQGTGA. The ends were cut back, 5 bases at V and 1 base at J, with 13 bases in the middle. CDR3 length equals 15 residues. This chain's CDR3 is CASSPSPHGTDTQYF. CDR3 coding DNA: TGTGCCAGCAGCCCGTCACCCCATGGCACAGATACGCAGTATTTT. Using reference TRBV7-3 and TRBJ2-3 for the parts outside the CDR3, the full variable domain is GAGVSQTPSNKVTEKGKYVELRCDPISGHTALYWYRQSLGQGPEFLIYFQGTGAADDSGLPNDRFFAVRPEGSVSTLKIQRTERGDSAVYLCASSPSPHGTDTQYFGPGTRLTVL.

This rearrangement joins TRBV7-9 to TRBJ2-5; 11 bases align to TRBD2. CDR1 and CDR2 from the germline V gene are SEHNR and FQNEAQ (reference sequence). The length of the CDR3 is 16 residues. V was clipped by 3 bases and J by 5 bases; unmatched bases: 8. This CDR3 is CASSFGSGGAAETQYF. The CDR3 DNA sequence: TGTGCCAGCAGCTTCGGTAGCGGGGGGGCTGCGGAGACCCAGTACTTC.

This clone was observed many times. The rearrangement uses TRBV14 and TRBJ2-3; D is uncertain. CDR1 is SGHDN, CDR2 FVKESK, per germline. V was pared by 2 bases and J by 2 bases, with 8 bases between. This CDR3 is built from 14 residues. CDR3 in amino acids: CASSQRKTTDTQYF. CDR3 DNA sequence: TGTGCCAGCAGCCAACGTAAAACCACAGATACGCAGTATTTT.

This clone was observed many times. The V gene is TRBV10-3, the J gene TRBJ1-5, with a possible D match to TRBD1 (5 bases). Germline V CDR1 and CDR2: ENHRY, SYGVKD. The CDR3 is 15 residues long. With 6 bases removed from V and 8 bases from J, the gap between germline ends came to 20 bases. This chain's CDR3 is CAIRESGPPGEPQHF. DNA of the CDR3: TGTGCCATCAGGGAAAGCGGGCCCCCGGGGGAGCCCCAGCATTTT.

This chain joins TRBV7-9 and TRBJ2-1; TRBD2 matches 14 bases. J gave up 7 bases and V 4 bases, and 3 bases lay outside the gene matches. CDR3 length: 15 residues. CDR1 and CDR2 from the germline V gene are SEHNR and FQNEAQ (reference sequence). The CDR3 protein is CASSSGLAGANEQFF. Here the CDR3 DNA reads TGTGCCAGCAGCTCGGGACTAGCGGGAGCTAATGAGCAGTTCTTC.

This sequence joins TRBV7-3 and TRBJ2-2, with a weak D call TRBD1 (5 bases). Per germline, CDR1 SGHTA and CDR2 FQGTGA. The CDR3 sequence is 16 residues long. The V and J ends lost 1 base and 4 bases respectively, with 13 bases between them. The DNA for the CDR3 is TGTGCCAGCAGCTTAAGGCTGGCAGGGATCACCGGGGAGCTGTTTTTT. Its translation: CASSLRLAGITGELFF.

The chain carries TRBV7-2 and TRBJ2-1; D remains ambiguous. Germline assignment: CDR1 SGHTA and CDR2 FQGNSA. Trimming removed 5 bases from V and 2 bases from J, with 13 bases in between. This CDR3 comprises 15 residues. The CDR3 DNA is TGTGCCAGCAGCAGGACCGGTAGTGCCTACAATGAGCAGTTCTTC. Encoded protein: CASSRTGSAYNEQFF.

Only a few counts were recorded for this clone. The rearrangement uses TRBV2 and TRBJ2-5; D gene uncertain. V was cut by 6 bases and J by 0 bases, with 2 bases left in between. The CDR3 has 11 residues. Germline loops: CDR1 SNHLY, CDR2 FYNNEI. CDR3: CASRDQETQYF. The CDR3 bases are TGTGCCAGCAGGGACCAAGAGACCCAGTACTTC.

The rearrangement links TRBV18 to TRBJ2-5; D unclear. The end of the DNA aligns better with TRBJ2-7, so the J call may be wrong. CDR3 length: 11 amino acids. The germline V gene encodes CDR1 KGHSH and CDR2 LQKENI. DNA of the CDR3: TGTGCCAGCTCAGGAAGGGACGAGCAGTACTTC. Translated: CASSGRDEQYF.

For the CDR3, the DNA is TGTGCCAGTAGCCAAAGGGCTGAAGCTTTCTTT. As protein: CASSQRAEAFF. The V call is TRBV19, the J call TRBJ1-1, with D hard to call. The CDR3 sequence is 11 residues long. Trimming removed 6 bases from V and 6 bases from J, with 8 bases in between. From germline, CDR1 is LNHDA and CDR2 SQIVND (reference sequence).

The chain carries TRBV18 and TRBJ2-1; no firm D call. This CDR3 is built from 16 residues. With 2 bases removed from V and 0 bases from J, the gap between germline ends came to 11 bases. Per germline, CDR1 KGHSH and CDR2 LQKENI. The CDR3 nucleotides read TGTGCCAGCTCACCAATTCTGTCTCGCTCCTACAATGAGCAGTTCTTC. The encoded protein is CASSPILSRSYNEQFF. Full variable domain (remainder filled in from reference TRBV18 and TRBJ2-1): NAGVMQNPRHLVRRRGQEARLRCSPMKGHSHVYWYRQLPEEGLKFMVYLQKENIIDESGMPKERFSAEFPKEGPSILRIQQVVRGDSAAYFCASSPILSRSYNEQFFGPGTRLTVL.